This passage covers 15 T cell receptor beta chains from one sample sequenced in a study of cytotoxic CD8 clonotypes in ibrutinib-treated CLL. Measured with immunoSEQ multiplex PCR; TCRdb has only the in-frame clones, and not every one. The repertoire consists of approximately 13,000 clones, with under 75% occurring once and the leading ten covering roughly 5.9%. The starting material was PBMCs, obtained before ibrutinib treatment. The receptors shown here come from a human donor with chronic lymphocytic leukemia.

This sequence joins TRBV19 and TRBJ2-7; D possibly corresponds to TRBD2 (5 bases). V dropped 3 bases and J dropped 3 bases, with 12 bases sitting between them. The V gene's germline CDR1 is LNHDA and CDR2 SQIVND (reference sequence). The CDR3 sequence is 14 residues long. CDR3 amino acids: CASSIGNQHYEQYF. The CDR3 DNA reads TGTGCCAGTAGTATCGGGAATCAACACTACGAGCAGTACTTC.

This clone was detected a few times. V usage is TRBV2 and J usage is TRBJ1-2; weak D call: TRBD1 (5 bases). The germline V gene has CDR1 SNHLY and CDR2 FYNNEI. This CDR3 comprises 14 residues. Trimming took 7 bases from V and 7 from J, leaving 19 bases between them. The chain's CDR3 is CASTSGSTGGGYTF. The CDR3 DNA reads TGTGCCAGCACCTCCGGGAGCACGGGGGGTGGCTACACCTTC.

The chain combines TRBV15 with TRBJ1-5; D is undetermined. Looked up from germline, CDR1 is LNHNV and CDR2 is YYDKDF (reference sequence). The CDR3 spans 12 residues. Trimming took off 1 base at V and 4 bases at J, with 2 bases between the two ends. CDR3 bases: TGTGCCACCAGCAGAGTGAATCAGCCCCAGCATTTT. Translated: CATSRVNQPQHF.

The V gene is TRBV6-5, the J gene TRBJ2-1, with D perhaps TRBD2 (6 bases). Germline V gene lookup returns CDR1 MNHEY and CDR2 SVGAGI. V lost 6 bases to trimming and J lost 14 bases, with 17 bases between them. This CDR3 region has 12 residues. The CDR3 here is CASSPRREVEFF. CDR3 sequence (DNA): TGTGCCAGCAGCCCCCGGAGGGAGGTGGAGTTCTTC.

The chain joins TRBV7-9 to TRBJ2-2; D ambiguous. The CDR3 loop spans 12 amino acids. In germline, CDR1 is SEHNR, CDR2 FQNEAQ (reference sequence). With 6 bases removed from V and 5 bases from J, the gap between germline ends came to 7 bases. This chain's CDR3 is CASSTPTGELFF. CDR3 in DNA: TGTGCCAGCAGTACCCCGACCGGGGAGCTGTTTTTT. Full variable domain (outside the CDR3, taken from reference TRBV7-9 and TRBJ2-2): DTGVSQNPRHKITKRGQNVTFRCDPISEHNRLYWYRQTLGQGPEFLTYFQNEAQLEKSRLLSDRFSAERPKGSFSTLEIQRTEQGDSAMYLCASSTPTGELFFGEGSRLTVL.

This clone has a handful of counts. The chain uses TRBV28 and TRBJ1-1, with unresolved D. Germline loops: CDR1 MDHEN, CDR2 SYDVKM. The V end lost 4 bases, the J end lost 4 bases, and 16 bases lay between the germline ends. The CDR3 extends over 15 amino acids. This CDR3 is CASSSLGEGSTEAFF. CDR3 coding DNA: TGTGCCAGCAGTTCCCTCGGGGAAGGTAGCACTGAAGCTTTCTTT.

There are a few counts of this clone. The CDR3 spells CASSLELALFF. Here the CDR3 DNA reads TGTGCCAGCAGTTTAGAACTAGCGCTGTTCTTC. V gene TRBV28 combines with J gene TRBJ2-1; 7 bases fit TRBD2. Germline V gene lookup returns CDR1 MDHEN and CDR2 SYDVKM. Trimming at V came to 2 bases and at J to 15 bases, leaving 4 bases not matched to a gene. This CDR3 is 11 amino acids long.

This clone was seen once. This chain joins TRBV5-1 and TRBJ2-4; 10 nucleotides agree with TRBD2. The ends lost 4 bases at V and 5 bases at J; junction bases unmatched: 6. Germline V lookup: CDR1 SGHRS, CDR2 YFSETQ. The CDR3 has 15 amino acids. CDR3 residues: CASSPGTSAENIQYF. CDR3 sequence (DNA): TGCGCCAGCAGCCCGGGGACTAGCGCTGAAAACATTCAGTACTTC.

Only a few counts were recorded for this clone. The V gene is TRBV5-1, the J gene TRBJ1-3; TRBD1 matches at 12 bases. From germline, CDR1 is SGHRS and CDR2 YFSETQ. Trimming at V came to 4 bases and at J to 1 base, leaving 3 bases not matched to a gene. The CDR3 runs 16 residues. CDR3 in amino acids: CASSPGQGASGNTIYF. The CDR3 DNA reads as TGCGCCAGCAGCCCGGGACAGGGGGCTTCTGGAAACACCATATATTTT.

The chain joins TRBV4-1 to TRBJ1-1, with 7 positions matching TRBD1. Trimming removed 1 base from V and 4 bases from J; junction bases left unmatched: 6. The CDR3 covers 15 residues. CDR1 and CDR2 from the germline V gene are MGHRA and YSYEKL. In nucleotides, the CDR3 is TGCGCCAGCAGCCAAGCGGAACAGGGGAGCACTGAAGCTTTCTTT. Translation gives CASSQAEQGSTEAFF.

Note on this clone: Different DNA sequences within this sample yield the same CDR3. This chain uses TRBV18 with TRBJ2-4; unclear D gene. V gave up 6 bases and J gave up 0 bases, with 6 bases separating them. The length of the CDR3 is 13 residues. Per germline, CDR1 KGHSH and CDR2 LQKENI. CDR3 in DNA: TGTGCCAGCTCCCCCCTAGCCAAAAACATTCAGTACTTC. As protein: CASSPLAKNIQYF.

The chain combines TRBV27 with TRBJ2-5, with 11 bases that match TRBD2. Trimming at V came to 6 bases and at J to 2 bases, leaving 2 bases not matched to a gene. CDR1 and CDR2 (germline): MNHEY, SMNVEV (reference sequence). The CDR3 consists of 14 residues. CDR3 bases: TGTGCCAGCAGGGGACTAGCGGCACAAGAGACCCAGTACTTC. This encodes CASRGLAAQETQYF.

The chain's CDR3 is CSAPISTEAFF. CDR3 coding DNA: TGCAGTGCCCCCATTAGCACTGAAGCTTTCTTT. The chain links TRBV20-1 to TRBJ1-1; unclear D gene. The CDR3 length is 11 residues. Between the trimmed V and J ends, which lost 6 bases and 4 bases, there was a span of 9 bases. Germline CDR1 reads DFQATT; CDR2 reads SNEGSKA (reference sequence).

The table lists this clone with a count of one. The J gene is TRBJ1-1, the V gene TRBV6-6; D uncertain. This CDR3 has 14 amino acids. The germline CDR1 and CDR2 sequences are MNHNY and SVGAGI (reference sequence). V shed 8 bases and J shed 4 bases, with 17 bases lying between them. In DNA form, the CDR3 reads TGTGCCAGCCAAAAACTCGGGCGTCGCACTGAAGCTTTCTTT. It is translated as CASQKLGRRTEAFF.

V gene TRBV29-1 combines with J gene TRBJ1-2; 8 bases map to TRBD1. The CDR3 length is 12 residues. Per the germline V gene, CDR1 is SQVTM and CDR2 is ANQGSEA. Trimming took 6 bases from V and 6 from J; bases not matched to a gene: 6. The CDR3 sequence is CSVLQGGDGYTF. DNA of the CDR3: TGCAGCGTGCTACAGGGGGGAGATGGCTACACCTTC.